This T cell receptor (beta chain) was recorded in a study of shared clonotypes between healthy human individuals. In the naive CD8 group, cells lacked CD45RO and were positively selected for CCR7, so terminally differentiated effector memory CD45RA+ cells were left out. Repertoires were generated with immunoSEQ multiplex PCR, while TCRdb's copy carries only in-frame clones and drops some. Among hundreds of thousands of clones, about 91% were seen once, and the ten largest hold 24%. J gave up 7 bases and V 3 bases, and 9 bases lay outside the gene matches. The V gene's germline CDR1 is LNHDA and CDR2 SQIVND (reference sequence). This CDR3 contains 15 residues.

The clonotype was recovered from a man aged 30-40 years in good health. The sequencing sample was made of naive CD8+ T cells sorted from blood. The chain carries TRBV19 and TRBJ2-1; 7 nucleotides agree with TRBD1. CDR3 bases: TGTGCCAGTAGTATTTGGACAGGCCTGGTGAATGAGCAGTTCTTC. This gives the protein CASSIWTGLVNEQFF.